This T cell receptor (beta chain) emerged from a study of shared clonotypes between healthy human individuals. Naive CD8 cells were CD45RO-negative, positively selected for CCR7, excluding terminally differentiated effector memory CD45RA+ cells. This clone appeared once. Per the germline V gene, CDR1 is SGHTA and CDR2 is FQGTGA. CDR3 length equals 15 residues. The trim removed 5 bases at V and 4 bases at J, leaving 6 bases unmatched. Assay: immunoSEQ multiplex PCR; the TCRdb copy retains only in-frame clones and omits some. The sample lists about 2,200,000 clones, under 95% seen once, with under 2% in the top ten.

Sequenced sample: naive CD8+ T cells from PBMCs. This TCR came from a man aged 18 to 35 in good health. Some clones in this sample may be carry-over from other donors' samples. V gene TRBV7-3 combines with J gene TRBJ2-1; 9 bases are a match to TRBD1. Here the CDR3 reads CASSHPGTGYNEQFF. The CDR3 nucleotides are TGTGCCAGCAGCCACCCCGGGACAGGGTACAATGAGCAGTTCTTC. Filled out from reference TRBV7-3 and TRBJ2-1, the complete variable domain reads GAGVSQTPSNKVTEKGKYVELRCDPISGHTALYWYRQSLGQGPEFLIYFQGTGAADDSGLPNDRFFAVRPEGSVSTLKIQRTERGDSAVYLCASSHPGTGYNEQFFGPGTRLTVL.